This is a list of T cell receptor beta chains from one sample in a study of shared clonotypes between healthy human individuals. The table came from immunoSEQ multiplex PCR; TCRdb's copy has only in-frame clones and leaves some out. The sample contains roughly 700,000 clones, less than 85% of which appear only once. The sample consisted of memory CD4+ T cells sorted from blood. All receptors derive from a woman in her twenties or thirties in good health. The CDR3 runs from the conserved cysteine through the conserved F or W. Fields, in order: D gene, clone size, CDR3 length, J gene, V gene, CDR3 DNA, CDR3 protein. A D gene is named only where the DNA matches it firmly. For some rows the clone size is stated as once, few or many, or as a class when expanded; others skip it.

d_call: TRBD2
clone_size: .
cdr3_length: 16
j_call: TRBJ2-2
v_call: TRBV29-1
cdr3_nt: TGCAGCGTTGATATCGGGAGGGCCGGTGACACCGGGGAGCTGTTTTTT
cdr3_aa: CSVDIGRAGDTGELFF

d_call: .
clone_size: .
cdr3_length: 14
j_call: TRBJ2-7
v_call: TRBV29-1
cdr3_nt: TGCAGCGTTGTCTGGATCGTTAGCCCCTACGAGCAGTACTTC
cdr3_aa: CSVVWIVSPYEQYF

d_call: TRBD2
clone_size: .
cdr3_length: 15
j_call: TRBJ2-1
v_call: TRBV2
cdr3_nt: TGTGCAACGCGGCGGGAGGGCTTAGGTTACAATGAGCAGTTCTTC
cdr3_aa: CATRREGLGYNEQFF

d_call: TRBD1
clone_size: .
cdr3_length: 13
j_call: TRBJ2-1
v_call: TRBV5-1
cdr3_nt: TGCGCCAGCAGTGGGACAGGGTATAGTGAGCAGTTCTTC
cdr3_aa: CASSGTGYSEQFF

d_call: TRBD2
clone_size: many
cdr3_length: 15
j_call: TRBJ2-7
v_call: TRBV7-8
cdr3_nt: TGTGCCAGCAGCTCGCGACTAGCGGAGACCTACGAGCAGTACTTC
cdr3_aa: CASSSRLAETYEQYF

d_call: TRBD1
clone_size: .
cdr3_length: 15
j_call: TRBJ1-3
v_call: TRBV10-3
cdr3_nt: TGTGCCATCAGTGGGACAGGGGGCACTGCAAACACCATATATTTT
cdr3_aa: CAISGTGGTANTIYF

d_call: .
clone_size: .
cdr3_length: 14
j_call: TRBJ1-5
v_call: TRBV19
cdr3_nt: TGTGCCAGTAGGGGTCCGGGGGGGGCTCAGCCCCAGCATTTT
cdr3_aa: CASRGPGGAQPQHF

d_call: .
clone_size: many
cdr3_length: 15
j_call: TRBJ2-5
v_call: TRBV28
cdr3_nt: TGTGCCAGCAGTTTATCAGGGGCGCGTCGGGAGACCCAGTACTTC
cdr3_aa: CASSLSGARRETQYF

d_call: .
clone_size: many
cdr3_length: 11
j_call: TRBJ2-7
v_call: TRBV6-6
cdr3_nt: TGTGCCAGCAGCCACAACCACGAGCAGTACTTC
cdr3_aa: CASSHNHEQYF

d_call: .
clone_size: .
cdr3_length: 15
j_call: TRBJ2-1
v_call: TRBV2
cdr3_nt: TGTGCCAGCCGCCCCCTAGTTTTCCCTAACAATGAGCAGTTCTTC
cdr3_aa: CASRPLVFPNNEQFF

d_call: TRBD2
clone_size: .
cdr3_length: 18
j_call: TRBJ2-7
v_call: TRBV23-1
cdr3_nt: TGCGCCAGCAGTCAAAACTTCGGCGGGAGGGCCCAGGACTACGAGCAGTACTTC
cdr3_aa: CASSQNFGGRAQDYEQYF

d_call: .
clone_size: .
cdr3_length: 14
j_call: TRBJ1-5
v_call: TRBV28
cdr3_nt: TGTGCCAGCGGGGTCTCAGCTCGTATCCAGCCCCAGCATTTT
cdr3_aa: CASGVSARIQPQHF

d_call: .
clone_size: .
cdr3_length: 15
j_call: TRBJ1-2
v_call: TRBV7-8
cdr3_nt: TGTGCCAGCAGCTTAGATTTGGGGCGAGACTATGGCTACACCTTC
cdr3_aa: CASSLDLGRDYGYTF

d_call: .
clone_size: .
cdr3_length: 17
j_call: TRBJ1-2
v_call: TRBV14
cdr3_nt: TGTGCCAGCAGCCAGGACCCTCGGGACCTCGGGGGCCATGGCTACACCTTC
cdr3_aa: CASSQDPRDLGGHGYTF

d_call: TRBD1
clone_size: .
cdr3_length: 14
j_call: TRBJ2-3
v_call: TRBV5-1
cdr3_nt: TGCGCCAGCAGCCCAGGACAGGGGCTTGATACGCAGTATTTT
cdr3_aa: CASSPGQGLDTQYF

d_call: .
clone_size: .
cdr3_length: 20
j_call: TRBJ2-1
v_call: TRBV6-1
cdr3_nt: TGTGCCAGCAGTGTACGCTACATCCGCCGGGGCAGCCTCTCCTACAATGAGCAGTTCTTC
cdr3_aa: CASSVRYIRRGSLSYNEQFF

d_call: TRBD2
clone_size: .
cdr3_length: 17
j_call: TRBJ2-1
v_call: TRBV4-2
cdr3_nt: TGTGCCAGCAGCCAAACTGCAGCGGGAGGAATTAACAATGAGCAGTTCTTC
cdr3_aa: CASSQTAAGGINNEQFF

d_call: TRBD2
clone_size: .
cdr3_length: 17
j_call: TRBJ2-1
v_call: TRBV19
cdr3_nt: TGTGCCAGTAAGCGCGCTGGGTCTAGCGGGAGGGCCAATGAGCAGTTCTTC
cdr3_aa: CASKRAGSSGRANEQFF

d_call: .
clone_size: .
cdr3_length: 14
j_call: TRBJ2-7
v_call: TRBV27
cdr3_nt: TGTGCCAGGGCGGACGGGCTTACAACCTACGAGCAGTACTTC
cdr3_aa: CARADGLTTYEQYF

d_call: TRBD1
clone_size: .
cdr3_length: 13
j_call: TRBJ1-1
v_call: TRBV7-3
cdr3_nt: TGTGCCAGCAGTAAACAGGGGGAGACTGAAGCTTTCTTT
cdr3_aa: CASSKQGETEAFF

d_call: .
clone_size: few
cdr3_length: 15
j_call: TRBJ2-3
v_call: TRBV2
cdr3_nt: TGTGCCAGCTCAGGGGCACAGCTTCGCACAGATACGCAGTATTTT
cdr3_aa: CASSGAQLRTDTQYF

d_call: .
clone_size: .
cdr3_length: 15
j_call: TRBJ1-5
v_call: TRBV7-2
cdr3_nt: TGTGCCAGCAGCCAAGTTTCTACTAACAATCAGCCCCAGCATTTT
cdr3_aa: CASSQVSTNNQPQHF